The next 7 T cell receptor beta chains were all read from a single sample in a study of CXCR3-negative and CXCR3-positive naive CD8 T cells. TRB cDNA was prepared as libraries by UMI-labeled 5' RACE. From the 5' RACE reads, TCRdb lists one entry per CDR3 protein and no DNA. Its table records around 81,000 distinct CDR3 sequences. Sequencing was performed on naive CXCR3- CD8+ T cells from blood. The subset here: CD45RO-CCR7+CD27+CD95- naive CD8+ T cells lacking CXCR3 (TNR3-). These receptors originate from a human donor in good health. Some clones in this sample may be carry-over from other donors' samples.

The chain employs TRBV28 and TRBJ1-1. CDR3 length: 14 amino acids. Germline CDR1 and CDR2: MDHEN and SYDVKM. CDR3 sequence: CASRSGDTNTEAFF.

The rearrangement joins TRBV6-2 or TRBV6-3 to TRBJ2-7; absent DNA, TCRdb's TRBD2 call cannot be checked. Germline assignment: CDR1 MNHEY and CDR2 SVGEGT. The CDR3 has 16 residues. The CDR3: CASSYPDVSSVYEQYF.

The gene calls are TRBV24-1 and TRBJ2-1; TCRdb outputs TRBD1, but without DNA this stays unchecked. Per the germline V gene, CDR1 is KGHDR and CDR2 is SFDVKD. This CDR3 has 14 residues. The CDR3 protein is CATGRGSSYNEQFF.

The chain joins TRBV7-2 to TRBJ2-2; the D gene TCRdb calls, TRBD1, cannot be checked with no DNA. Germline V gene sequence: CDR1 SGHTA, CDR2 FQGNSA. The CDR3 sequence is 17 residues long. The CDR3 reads CASSLILGAGNTGELFF.

Here the CDR3 reads CASSPQNTGELFF. This chain connects TRBV28 to TRBJ2-2. The CDR3 length is 13 residues. Germline CDR1 reads MDHEN; CDR2 reads SYDVKM.

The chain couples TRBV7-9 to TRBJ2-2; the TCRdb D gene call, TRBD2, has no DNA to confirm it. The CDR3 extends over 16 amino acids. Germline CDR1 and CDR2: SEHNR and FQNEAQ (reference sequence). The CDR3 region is CASSFRAGGDTGELFF.

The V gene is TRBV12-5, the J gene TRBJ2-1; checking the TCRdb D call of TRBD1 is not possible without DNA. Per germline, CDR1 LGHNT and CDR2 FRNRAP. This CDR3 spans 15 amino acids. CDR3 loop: CASVLSLGDYNEQFF.